Below, 21 T cell receptor beta chains from the same sample are listed, as sequenced in a study of response to subunit inactivated influenza vaccine. TCRdb reprocessed the RT-PCR reads via MiXCR and lists one record per CDR3 protein. This sample carries over 800,000 distinct CDR3 sequences, roughly 20% of them seen once, and the ten largest clones take 10% to 13%. The sample consisted of PBMCs from blood, taken more than 4 days after vaccination. Every receptor here comes from a man between 50 and 59 years old who received an inactivated influenza vaccine.

This clonotype has just one count. The V and J genes are TRBV20-1 and TRBJ1-1; D may be TRBD1 (6 bases). The CDR3 extends over 12 amino acids. Germline values: CDR1 DFQATT, CDR2 SNEGSKA (reference sequence). CDR3 coding DNA: TGCAGGGGAGGGGGGCTGCACACTGAAGCTTTCTTT. It specifies CRGGGLHTEAFF.

The rearrangement joins TRBV11-2 to TRBJ2-3; 7 nucleotides agree with TRBD1. This CDR3 has 18 amino acids. Germline lookup yields CDR1 SGHAT and CDR2 FQNNGV. Unmatched junction bases numbered 15, after V lost 4 bases and J lost 2 bases. The CDR3 coding sequence is TGTGCCAGCAGCTCCACCAGCTGGGACAGCGCCTACACAGATACGCAGTATTTT. This gives the protein CASSSTSWDSAYTDTQYF.

This clonotype was recorded once. The chain is built from TRBV12-3 or TRBV12-4 and TRBJ2-4; tentative D call: TRBD1 (7 bases). V gave up 3 bases and J gave up 7 bases, with 13 bases separating them. The CDR3 length is 14 residues. The CDR3 bases are TGTGCCAGCAGTTTCGGAGGGGGCAGTAACATTCAGTACTTC. Translated, it gives CASSFGGGSNIQYF.

The chain uses TRBV5-1 and TRBJ1-6, with D unresolved. The CDR3 covers 13 residues. Deletions cut 3 bases from V and 6 bases from J, with 7 bases between. Germline assignment: CDR1 SGHRS and CDR2 YFSETQ. DNA for the CDR3: TGCGCCAGCAGCTCGGATTCTAATTCACCCCTCCACTTT. It encodes CASSSDSNSPLHF. Full variable domain (remainder filled in from reference TRBV5-1 and TRBJ1-6): KAGVTQTPRYLIKTRGQQVTLSCSPISGHRSVSWYQQTPGQGLQFLFEYFSETQRNKGNFPGRFSGRQFSNSRSEMNVSTLELGDSALYLCASSSDSNSPLHFGNGTRLTVT.

This clonotype has more than one count but fewer than ten. The rearrangement joins TRBV6-1 to TRBJ2-2; tentative D call: TRBD2 (5 bases). Germline loops: CDR1 MNHNS, CDR2 SASEGT. The length of the CDR3 is 17 residues. V lost 7 bases, J lost 2 bases, and 20 bases lay in between. This CDR3 reads CASIQFGGPTNTGELFF. As DNA, the CDR3 is TGTGCCAGCATCCAATTCGGCGGGCCAACAAACACCGGGGAGCTGTTTTTT.

This clonotype was detected only once. The rearrangement uses TRBV10-1 and TRBJ2-5; D is ambiguous. Trimming took 0 bases from V and 2 from J, leaving 10 bases between them. CDR1 and CDR2 from the germline V gene are WNHNN and SYGVQD (reference sequence). This CDR3 region has 15 residues. The CDR3 protein is CASSESRSKQETQYF. In nucleotides, the CDR3 is TGCGCCAGCAGTGAGTCGCGCAGCAAACAAGAGACCCAGTACTTC.

This clonotype came up many times. This chain uses TRBV20-1 with TRBJ1-6, with D maybe TRBD1 (5 bases). Germline lookup yields CDR1 DFQATT and CDR2 SNEGSKA (reference sequence). V gave up 0 bases and J gave up 14 bases, with 14 bases separating them. The CDR3 runs to 13 residues. In nucleotides, the CDR3 is TGCAGTGCTAGAGACGCGGGGCTACAAACCCTCCACTTT. Amino acid sequence: CSARDAGLQTLHF.

The chain is built from TRBV9 and TRBJ2-7; tentative D call: TRBD2 (5 bases). Germline V gives CDR1 SGDLS, CDR2 YYNGEE. This CDR3 contains 15 residues. V was trimmed by 2 bases and J by 1 base, leaving 13 bases between them. CDR3 protein: CASSVGRTSSYEQYF. The CDR3 nucleotides are TGTGCCAGCAGCGTTGGAAGAACTAGTTCCTACGAGCAGTACTTC.

The J gene is TRBJ2-7, the V gene TRBV11-1, with 13 nucleotides matching TRBD2. V lost 5 bases and J lost 3; bases outside the gene matches: 1. The CDR3 consists of 14 residues. Germline-derived CDR1 and CDR2 are SGHAT and FQDESV (reference sequence). CDR3 amino acids: CASSGTSGVYEQYF. The CDR3 DNA is TGTGCCAGCAGCGGGACTAGCGGGGTCTACGAGCAGTACTTC.

This clonotype was seen a handful of times. V gene TRBV12-3 or TRBV12-4 combines with J gene TRBJ1-1; 11 nucleotides align to TRBD1. The J segment lost 3 bases and the V segment lost 4 bases, leaving 4 bases of the junction unmatched. The CDR3 extends over 15 amino acids. CDR3 sequence reads: CASSWTGGSDTEAFF. The CDR3 nucleotides read TGTGCCAGCAGTTGGACAGGGGGCTCTGACACTGAAGCTTTCTTT.

The V call is TRBV4-1, the J call TRBJ2-7; TRBD1 matches 9 bases. The CDR3 is 14 residues long. CDR1 is MGHRA and CDR2 is YSYEKL in the germline V gene. The J segment lost 5 bases and the V segment lost 3 bases, leaving 5 bases of the junction unmatched. The CDR3 here is CASSQPGQGHEQYF. The CDR3 coding sequence is TGCGCCAGCAGCCAGCCGGGACAGGGCCACGAGCAGTACTTC.

The chain couples TRBV27 to TRBJ2-3; 10 positions match TRBD2. From germline, CDR1 is MNHEY and CDR2 SMNVEV (reference sequence). The CDR3 loop spans 15 amino acids. J was trimmed by 2 bases and V by 6 bases; bases with no gene match: 5. CDR3: CASRTGTSVTDTQYF. CDR3 DNA: TGTGCCAGCAGAACCGGGACTAGCGTCACAGATACGCAGTATTTT.

Ten or more counts support this clonotype. The genes are TRBV6-1 and TRBJ1-2; D ambiguous. Trimming pared 4 bases from V and 0 bases from J, leaving 9 bases between. The CDR3 is made up of 14 amino acids. From germline, CDR1 is MNHNS and CDR2 SASEGT. The CDR3: CASSGTPANYGYTF. The CDR3 coding sequence is TGTGCCAGCAGTGGGACCCCTGCTAACTATGGCTACACCTTC.

This clonotype was recorded a few times. Here the CDR3 reads CAISDPGQGLPDEQYF. The DNA for the CDR3 is TGTGCCATCAGTGACCCCGGACAGGGCCTTCCTGACGAGCAGTACTTC. The rearrangement uses TRBV10-3 and TRBJ2-7; 8 bases align to TRBD1. CDR1 is ENHRY and CDR2 is SYGVKD in the germline V gene. The CDR3 is made up of 16 amino acids. The V segment lost 3 bases and the J segment 5 bases; nucleotides outside the gene matches: 12.

This clonotype was seen only a few times. This chain connects TRBV28 to TRBJ2-5; possibly TRBD1 for D (6 bases). The V gene lost 2 bases and the J gene lost 1 base, with 14 bases spanning the gap. CDR1 is MDHEN and CDR2 is SYDVKM in the germline V gene. The CDR3 is made up of 16 amino acids. The CDR3 DNA sequence: TGTGCCAGCAGTTTAAACACAGGGTGGGCCCAAGAGACCCAGTACTTC. Translating gives CASSLNTGWAQETQYF.

DNA for the CDR3: TGTGCCAGCAGTTTAGCCGGGACAGACAACAATGAGCAGTTCTTC. Its protein product is CASSLAGTDNNEQFF. The chain joins TRBV12-3 or TRBV12-4 to TRBJ2-1, with 7 positions matching TRBD1. Trimming removed 0 bases from V and 5 bases from J; junction bases left unmatched: 4. The CDR3 runs 15 residues.

V and J are TRBV7-3 and TRBJ2-2, with 7 bases aligning to TRBD2. The germline V gene has CDR1 SGHTA and CDR2 FQGTGA. With V trimmed by 5 bases and J by 3 bases, 9 bases remained unmatched. The CDR3 consists of 16 residues. CDR3 nucleotide sequence: TGTGCCAGCAGCAACGGCGGGAGCCGCCACACCGGGGAGCTGTTTTTT. It yields the protein CASSNGGSRHTGELFF. Drawing the rest from reference TRBV7-3 and TRBJ2-2, the complete variable domain is GAGVSQTPSNKVTEKGKYVELRCDPISGHTALYWYRQSLGQGPEFLIYFQGTGAADDSGLPNDRFFAVRPEGSVSTLKIQRTERGDSAVYLCASSNGGSRHTGELFFGEGSRLTVL.

DNA for the CDR3: TGTGCCAGCAGGGCCCGGTTTGCGGGGATATCCTATAATTCACCCCTCCACTTT. Protein product: CASRARFAGISYNSPLHF. The rearrangement joins TRBV12-3 or TRBV12-4 to TRBJ1-6; no clear D gene. This CDR3 region has 18 residues. The ends were cut back, 6 bases at V and 1 base at J, with 19 bases in the middle.

The chain links TRBV10-2 to TRBJ1-4; D perhaps matches TRBD1 (5 bases). Germline V CDR1 and CDR2: WSHSY, SAAADI. This CDR3 spans 14 amino acids. V was cut by 5 bases and J by 4 bases, with 11 bases left in between. The CDR3 bases are TGCGCCAGCAGTCGGGACCTACTTAATGAAAAACTGTTTTTT. This codes for CASSRDLLNEKLFF.

This clonotype was counted only a few times. This chain uses TRBV7-9 with TRBJ2-1; 10 positions match TRBD1. Germline lookup yields CDR1 SEHNR and CDR2 FQNEAQ (reference sequence). This CDR3 comprises 16 residues. The V segment lost 5 bases and the J segment 5 bases; nucleotides outside the gene matches: 9. CDR3 DNA sequence: TGTGCCAGCAGCGAACGCCGGGACAGGGGAAACAATGAGCAGTTCTTC. The encoded protein is CASSERRDRGNNEQFF. The complete variable domain, with remaining parts taken from reference TRBV7-9 and TRBJ2-1, reads DTGVSQNPRHKITKRGQNVTFRCDPISEHNRLYWYRQTLGQGPEFLTYFQNEAQLEKSRLLSDRFSAERPKGSFSTLEIQRTEQGDSAMYLCASSERRDRGNNEQFFGPGTRLTVL.

The gene calls are TRBV20-1 and TRBJ2-5, with D perhaps matching TRBD1 (6 bases). Looked up from germline, CDR1 is DFQATT and CDR2 is SNEGSKA (reference sequence). V was cut by 7 bases and J by 2 bases, with 11 bases left in between. The CDR3 sequence is 12 residues long. The chain's CDR3 is CSGGRGQETQYF. In nucleotides, the CDR3 is TGCAGTGGGGGTAGGGGGCAAGAGACCCAGTACTTC.